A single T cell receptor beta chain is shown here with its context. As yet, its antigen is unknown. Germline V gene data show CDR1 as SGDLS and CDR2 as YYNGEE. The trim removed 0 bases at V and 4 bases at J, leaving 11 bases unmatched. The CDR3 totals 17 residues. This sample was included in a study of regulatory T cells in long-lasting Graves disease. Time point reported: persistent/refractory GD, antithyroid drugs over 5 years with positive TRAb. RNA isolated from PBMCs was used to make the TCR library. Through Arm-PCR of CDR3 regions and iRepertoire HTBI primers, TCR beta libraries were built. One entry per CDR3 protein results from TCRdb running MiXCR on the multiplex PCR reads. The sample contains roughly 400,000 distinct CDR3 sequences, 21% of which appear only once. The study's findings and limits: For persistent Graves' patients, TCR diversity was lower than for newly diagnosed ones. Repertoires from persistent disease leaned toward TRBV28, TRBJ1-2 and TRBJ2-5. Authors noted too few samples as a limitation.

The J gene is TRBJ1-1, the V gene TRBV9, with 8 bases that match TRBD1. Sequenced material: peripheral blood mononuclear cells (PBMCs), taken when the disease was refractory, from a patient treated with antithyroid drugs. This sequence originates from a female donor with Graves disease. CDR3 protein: CASSVEARGREGTEAFF. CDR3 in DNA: TGTGCCAGCAGCGTAGAGGCCAGGGGGCGGGAAGGCACTGAAGCTTTCTTT.